The 6 T cell receptor beta chains below were found in one sample sequenced in a study of graft-versus-host responses after intestinal transplantation. Their antigen targets remain unknown. Some clones are missing from TCRdb's copy, which holds only in-frame ones; the method was immunoSEQ multiplex PCR. Among approximately 130,000 clones listed, around nine tenths were seen once. The sample consisted of unstimulated CD4+ T cells sorted from spleen or lymph node cells, taken before intestinal transplant. All receptors derive from a human donor who received an intestinal transplant.

Notes on this clone: One junction end disagrees with the germline gene, perhaps due to a read error. The CDR3 region has the DNA TGCGCCAGCAGCTTTAAACTTCCCCAAGGGACCCAGTACTTC. Its protein is CASSFKLPQGTQYF. The chain employs TRBV5-1 and TRBJ2-5; D not resolved. The CDR3 runs to 14 residues. Germline assignment: CDR1 SGHRS and CDR2 YFSETQ.

The V gene is TRBV20-1, the J gene TRBJ2-7; D not resolved. V was shortened by 0 bases and J by 3 bases, with 3 bases between the two germline ends. The CDR3 totals 11 residues. Germline CDR1 and CDR2: DFQATT and SNEGSKA (reference sequence). CDR3 coding DNA: TGCAGTGCTAGAGATAACTACGAGCAGTACTTC. Protein sequence: CSARDNYEQYF.

This clone was found a few times. The rearrangement joins TRBV19 to TRBJ2-3; TRBD2 agrees at 10 bases. CDR3 length: 18 residues. The junction had 13 bases not matched to a gene; V was cut back by 1 base and J by 6 bases. CDR1 is LNHDA, CDR2 SQIVND, per germline (reference sequence). The CDR3 is CASSIALAGVKGLDTQYF. The DNA of the CDR3 is TGTGCCAGTAGTATAGCCCTAGCGGGGGTAAAGGGTTTGGATACGCAGTATTTT. Looking up the rest from reference TRBV19 and TRBJ2-3 gives the full variable domain: DGGITQSPKYLFRKEGQNVTLSCEQNLNHDAMYWYRQDPGQGLRLIYYSQIVNDFQKGDIAEGYSVSREKKESFPLTVTSAQKNPTAFYLCASSIALAGVKGLDTQYFGPGTRLTVL.

To note about this clone: At one end the junction does not follow the germline gene, possibly because of a read error. The gene calls are TRBV7-2 and TRBJ2-5; 7 nucleotides match TRBD2. Germline CDR1 reads SGHTA; CDR2 reads FQGNSA. This CDR3 spans 15 amino acids. The CDR3 is CASSEFAGDLNGGNF. In nucleotides, the CDR3 is TGTGCCAGCAGCGAGTTTGCGGGGGACTTAAACGGGGGGAACTTC.

The V call is TRBV5-1, the J call TRBJ1-2; 9 nucleotides match TRBD1. J gave up 8 bases and V 0 bases, and 2 bases lay outside the gene matches. The CDR3 has 13 amino acids. Germline V gene lookup returns CDR1 SGHRS and CDR2 YFSETQ. The CDR3 loop is CASSLAQGAGYTF. The CDR3 DNA is TGCGCCAGCAGCTTGGCACAGGGGGCCGGCTACACCTTC.

This clone has a single count. J is TRBJ1-1 and V is TRBV5-6; D may be TRBD1 (6 bases). Per germline, CDR1 SGHDT and CDR2 YYEEEE. V lost 0 bases, J lost 5 bases, and 14 bases lay in between. This CDR3 has 15 amino acids. The chain's CDR3 is CASSLDGGRRTEAFF. The CDR3 DNA reads as TGTGCCAGCAGCTTGGATGGGGGGCGACGTACTGAAGCTTTCTTT.